This T cell receptor (beta chain) was documented in a study of T cell repertoires in cytomegalovirus infection. Whole-study context: Used in the study were CMV epitopes, some recently identified and HLA-C-restricted, others well-studied and HLA-B-restricted. A matching HLA type, together with CMV infection, was signaled by public TCR beta signatures. Broader study findings: HLA-C-restricted CMV clonotypes gave the most frequent clonotype in two of eight donors.

On this clonotype: Its antigen is undetermined.

TCRdb reprocessed the reads via MiXCR and lists one record per CDR3 protein. Among about a million distinct CDR3 sequences, approximately 31% were seen once, and the ten largest hold over 13%. This CDR3 is 13 amino acids long. Germline V gene sequence: CDR1 SGDLS, CDR2 YYNGEE. V was clipped by 0 bases and J by 4 bases, with 8 bases between them. The TCR originated in a human donor in good health (CMV status not recorded). Some clones in this sample may be carry-over from other donors' samples. This chain connects TRBV9 to TRBJ2-7; D is uncertain. The input for sequencing was cultured CD8+ T cells from PBMCs, taken from culture after CMV antigen stimulation. Written as DNA, the CDR3 is TGTGCCAGCAGCGTAGATGAGGCGTACGAGCAGTACTTC. Translated: CASSVDEAYEQYF.